Listed here is a single T cell receptor beta chain. At one boundary the junction diverges from the germline segment, which might be a read error. The data are from a study of T cells in Graves' hyperthyroidism and ophthalmopathy. Across 18 months, stable Graves' hyperthyroidism was marked by no progression to ophthalmopathy. TCR beta CDR3 regions were amplified from RNA transcripts. Initially, a first-round RT-PCR of the TCR CDR3 employed the HTBI primer set. TCRdb used MiXCR to reprocess the multiplex PCR reads, holding one entry per CDR3 protein. The data show hundreds of thousands of distinct CDR3 sequences, with roughly a third seen just once and less than 40% held by the top ten. This CDR3 has 21 amino acids. Germline V lookup: CDR1 ENHRY, CDR2 SYGVKD.

The source material was blood. V gene TRBV10-3 combines with J gene TRBJ1-5; 9 positions match TRBD1. The receptor was isolated from a woman between 35 and 50 years old with Graves' hyperthyroidism. The CDR3 sequence: CASSEPQPGGQGAAGNQPQHF. CDR3 nucleotide sequence: TGTGCCAGCAGTGAGCCCCAACCCGGGGGACAGGGAGCGGCAGGCAATCAGCCCCAGCATTTT.